This T cell receptor (beta chain) was identified in a study of Ad26.COV2.S vaccination and SARS-CoV-2 variants (dated by TCRdb to about 2021). Concerning the study at large: Vaccine-arm donors were drawn from COV1001, a multicentre, randomized, double-blind, placebo-controlled phase I-IIa trial of Ad26.COV2.S in healthy adults. Blinding of investigators to trial group allocation was maintained during experiments and outcome assessment. Dosing of Ad26.COV2.S was intramuscular, at either 5x10^10 or 1x10^11 viral particles, delivered as one shot or as two shots spaced 56 days apart. Sequencing of the TCRbeta repertoire served to evaluate the specificity and breadth of SARS-CoV-2-reactive T cell receptors following Ad26.COV2.S vaccination. A total of 32 samples were included in the TCR-sequenced set, comprising around 19 Ad26.COV2.S vaccine recipients, 5 placebo recipients and 8 SARS-CoV-2 convalescent individuals. Participants in the trial were split at random into five groups of five each, receiving low-dose or high-dose Ad26.COV2.S once or twice, or else placebo on both occasions. Findings and caveats that apply to the study as a whole: Comparable non-spike TCR breadth was observed between vaccine and placebo recipients, consistent with only spike being contained in the vaccine. Ad26.COV2.S recipients had higher spike-specific TCR breadth than placebo recipients (P = 0.0014). The study was not powered to compare responses between vaccine doses or regimens. The authors noted that total T cell responses may have been underestimated by the TCR breadth and depth analyses. Substantial breadth of spike-specific CD8+ and CD4+ T cell responses was reported after vaccination.

As to this clone: There is no known antigen for this receptor. No quality values exist for individual bases; no much larger clone is one base distant.

What this sample's treatment or condition label stands for: around 19 received Ad26.COV2.S at low or high dose, single or two shots; 5 received placebo; per-sample allocation not given. Repertoires of vaccine and placebo recipients were sequenced from samples collected on day 63 after the first injection. Cohort 1b enrolled roughly 25 adults aged 18-55 years at a single site in Boston, USA, between 29 July and 7 August 2020. As a vaccine, Ad26.COV2.S was a replication-incompetent adenovirus type 26 vector that expressed a prefusion-stabilized SARS-CoV-2 spike protein derived from the original Wuhan strain. TCRbeta CDR3 regions were sequenced with the immunoSEQ Assay. After extraction, genomic DNA underwent amplification by bias-controlled multiplex PCR, followed by high-throughput sequencing. Turning to the authors' computational methods: To quantify the absolute abundance of each unique TCRbeta CDR3 region, sequences were collapsed and filtered. T cell fraction was estimated by normalizing TCRbeta template counts to usable DNA, which was measured by amplifying reference genes present in all nucleated cells. Repertoire TCRs were annotated as SARS-CoV-2-specific when V gene, CDR3 amino acid sequence and J gene were exactly matched to a known reactive TCR set. The reference SARS-CoV-2 TCR set was derived from MIRA and filtered for enrichment in COVID-19-positive ImmuneCODE repertoires, a step that removed public or cross-reactive TCRs. Using the MIRA antigens, annotated TCRs were further analysed by specific ORF or by position within an ORF. Depth was the summed frequency of annotated unique rearrangements, while breadth was defined as annotated unique rearrangements over total unique productive rearrangements. Two-sided Wilcoxon rank-sum tests were used to compare TCR breadth between groups. TCRdb took this table from immuneACCESS and kept in-frame rearrangements with V and J called. Such tables lack part of the clones; where checked against another copy, unresolved V genes explain under half of the gap, and the rest is unexplained. V and J calls and clone size follow that table, whereas D and trimming were derived from the DNA. This sample holds 400,000 to 450,000 clones; about 90% were observed only once. Approximately 1.6% of the sample is taken by the ten largest.

In the germline V gene, CDR1 corresponds to SGHVT and CDR2 to SQSDAQ. The germline V end is reduced by 1 base and the J end by 1 base; junction bases left unmatched: 1. From the cysteine up to the phenylalanine, the CDR3 has a length of 15 residues. Only the CDR3 DNA stays, 45 bases, in frame from base 1. Recombination joined TRBV7-4 with TRBJ2-4; 7 junctional bases match TRBD1. This TCR derives from a person aged 18-60 years who received the Ad26.COV2.S COVID-19 vaccine or a placebo. The sequencing here drew on peripheral blood, taken in a trial of Ad26.COV2.S vaccine versus placebo. The nucleotide sequence is TGTGCCAGCAGCTTAGAGGGGGCTGCCAAAAACATTCAGTACTTC. Its amino acids are CASSLEGAAKNIQYF.